A single sample gave rise to the 26 T cell receptor beta chains below, sequenced in a study of chemoradiotherapy in HPV16-positive cancers. Repertoires were generated with immunoSEQ multiplex PCR, while TCRdb's copy carries only in-frame clones and drops some. This table holds 4,500 to 6,500 clones, 91% found once. The sample consisted of blood, taken from a patient who underwent chemoradiotherapy. The receptors come from a human donor with HPV-associated anogenital cancer.

This rearrangement joins TRBV6-1 to TRBJ1-2; 10 bases align to TRBD1. Germline V gene lookup returns CDR1 MNHNS and CDR2 SASEGT. The CDR3 covers 14 residues. Trimming cost V 6 bases and J 7 bases; bases outside gene matches: 8. The CDR3 sequence: CASSQTGGAGGYTF. The DNA of the CDR3 is TGTGCCAGCAGCCAGACAGGGGGCGCCGGTGGCTACACCTTC.

V usage is TRBV7-6 and J usage is TRBJ2-6; 7 nucleotides line up with TRBD1. There are 16 residues in the CDR3. J gave up 4 bases and V 5 bases, and 8 bases lay outside the gene matches. Germline-derived CDR1 and CDR2 are SGHVS and FNYEAQ. CDR3 sequence: CASSENTGDGANVLTF. The CDR3 DNA sequence: TGTGCCAGCAGCGAAAATACAGGGGACGGGGCCAACGTCCTGACTTTC.

V gene TRBV15 combines with J gene TRBJ2-1; 10 bases fit TRBD1. J was trimmed by 6 bases and V by 0 bases; bases with no gene match: 11. Germline CDR1 LNHNV, CDR2 YYDKDF (reference sequence). CDR3 length equals 18 residues. CDR3 coding DNA: TGTGCCACCAGCAGAGATACGTCCGACAGGGGGCGCGGCAATGAGCAGTTCTTC. Translation gives CATSRDTSDRGRGNEQFF. Variable domain in full (rest from reference TRBV15 and TRBJ2-1): DAMVIQNPRYQVTQFGKPVTLSCSQTLNHNVMYWYQQKSSQAPKLLFHYYDKDFNNEADTPDNFQSRRPNTSFCFLDIRSPGLGDTAMYLCATSRDTSDRGRGNEQFFGPGTRLTVL.

The V and J genes are TRBV7-9 and TRBJ1-6, with 9 nucleotides matching TRBD1. J lost 4 bases, V lost 5 bases, and 6 bases had no gene match. The CDR3 loop spans 16 amino acids. Per germline, CDR1 SEHNR and CDR2 FQNEAQ (reference sequence). The CDR3 DNA follows: TGTGCCAGCAGCCACGGACAGGGGTTTTATAATTCACCCCTCCACTTT. Protein product: CASSHGQGFYNSPLHF.

The chain joins TRBV9 to TRBJ2-7, with 12 bases aligning to TRBD2. V was clipped by 0 bases and J by 4 bases; unmatched bases: 5. The CDR3 sequence is 16 residues long. Germline CDR1 SGDLS, CDR2 YYNGEE. CDR3 amino acids: CASSVGASGGVYEQYF. The CDR3 DNA sequence: TGTGCCAGCAGCGTAGGGGCTAGCGGGGGGGTGTACGAGCAGTACTTC.

This clone was found once. The chain uses TRBV12-5 and TRBJ2-3, with TRBD2 matching over 15 bases. Per the germline V gene, CDR1 is LGHNT and CDR2 is FRNRAP. Germline trimming cut 7 bases from V and 0 bases from J; bases unmatched to any gene: 8. This CDR3 is built from 18 residues. The CDR3 is CASALGTSGGTSTDTQYF. The CDR3 nucleotides are TGTGCTAGTGCCCTCGGGACTAGCGGGGGGACTAGCACAGATACGCAGTATTTT.

This chain uses TRBV7-7 with TRBJ1-1; a weak D match, TRBD1 (6 bases). CDR3 length: 13 amino acids. Trimming removed 3 bases from V and 5 bases from J, with 10 bases in between. Germline CDR1 is SSHAT and CDR2 is FNYEAQ (reference sequence). The CDR3 here is CASSFGTGTEAFF. CDR3 DNA sequence: TGTGCCAGCAGCTTTGGAACAGGGACTGAAGCTTTCTTT.

The rearrangement joins TRBV2 to TRBJ2-2, with a tentative D call TRBD1 (6 bases). The CDR3 runs 14 residues. The germline CDR1 and CDR2 sequences are SNHLY and FYNNEI. Trimming took off 4 bases at V and 4 bases at J, with 10 bases between the two ends. DNA of the CDR3: TGTGCCAGCAGTGTAACAGGGTTCACCGGGGAGCTGTTTTTT. Its translation is CASSVTGFTGELFF.

The rearrangement uses TRBV5-6 and TRBJ2-5; no firm D call. V was cut by 1 base and J by 0 bases, with 7 bases left in between. This CDR3 contains 14 residues. Germline CDR1 SGHDT, CDR2 YYEEEE. The DNA of the CDR3 is TGTGCCAGCAGCTTGCTGAAGTACCAAGAGACCCAGTACTTC. Protein: CASSLLKYQETQYF.

In this sample, this clone turned up a few times. The V and J genes are TRBV7-2 and TRBJ2-2, with D uncertain. This CDR3 contains 14 residues. Per germline, CDR1 SGHTA and CDR2 FQGNSA. The V gene lost 1 base and the J gene lost 2 bases, with 5 bases spanning the gap. The chain's CDR3 is CASSLGTNTGELFF. The CDR3 nucleotides read TGTGCCAGCAGCTTAGGCACTAACACCGGGGAGCTGTTTTTT.

The chain couples TRBV18 to TRBJ1-1, with unresolved D. The CDR3 has 15 residues. Trimming left V 6 bases short and J 0 bases short, with 14 bases between. The V gene's germline CDR1 is KGHSH and CDR2 LQKENI. The CDR3 sequence: CASSRTDTMNTEAFF. The CDR3 DNA follows: TGTGCCAGCTCGCGGACCGATACTATGAACACTGAAGCTTTCTTT.

This sequence joins TRBV5-6 and TRBJ1-5; tentative D call: TRBD1 (6 bases). Germline assignment: CDR1 SGHDT and CDR2 YYEEEE. V was pared by 1 base and J by 7 bases, with 15 bases between. The CDR3 spans 15 residues. The CDR3 coding sequence is TGTGCCAGCAGCTTGCGGGGGGCGCAGGGGCAGCCCCAGCATTTT. This codes for CASSLRGAQGQPQHF.

The chain is built from TRBV5-1 and TRBJ2-3, with D possibly TRBD1 on 6 matching bases. The germline V and J ends were trimmed by 0 bases and 2 bases, with 16 bases remaining between them. The germline gives CDR1 SGHRS, CDR2 YFSETQ. The CDR3 contains 17 residues. The CDR3 DNA follows: TGCGCCAGCAGCTTGGCCGGGCAGGGGATATTCACAGATACGCAGTATTTT. It codes for CASSLAGQGIFTDTQYF.

Of note for this clone: At one boundary the junction diverges from the germline segment, which might be a read error. V usage is TRBV5-1 and J usage is TRBJ1-1; D not resolved. CDR1 and CDR2 from the germline V gene are SGHRS and YFSETQ. The CDR3 sequence is 13 residues long. CDR3 sequence (DNA): TGCGCCAGCAGGGTTGACCCGAACGCTGAAGCTTTCTTT. This encodes CASRVDPNAEAFF.

The chain joins TRBV5-5 to TRBJ2-3; TRBD2 is a possible D gene (7 bases). The V gene lost 1 base and the J gene lost 2 bases, with 14 bases spanning the gap. CDR1 is SGHKS, CDR2 YYEKEE, per germline (reference sequence). CDR3 length: 16 residues. The CDR3 DNA is TGTGCCAGCAGCTTGTCCGGGGAGGGGGTCACAGATACGCAGTATTTT. Its protein is CASSLSGEGVTDTQYF.

The rearrangement joins TRBV7-8 to TRBJ2-5; D unresolved. Germline V gene sequence: CDR1 SGHVS, CDR2 FQNEAQ. Trimming took 2 bases from V and 2 from J, leaving 6 bases between them. This CDR3 comprises 13 residues. The CDR3 bases are TGTGCCAGCAGCTTAATCGAGCAAGAGACCCAGTACTTC. Translation gives CASSLIEQETQYF.

This clone was observed a single time. This chain connects TRBV4-2 to TRBJ2-3; TRBD1 or TRBD2 may be the D gene (7 bases each). Germline values: CDR1 LGHNA, CDR2 YNFKEQ. Deletions cut 4 bases from V and 3 bases from J, with 14 bases between. The length of the CDR3 is 15 residues. The CDR3 DNA sequence: TGTGCCAGCAGCCGCCAGGGGGGGGGAACAGATACGCAGTATTTT. Residues: CASSRQGGGTDTQYF.

The V gene is TRBV7-9, the J gene TRBJ2-1, with a tentative D call TRBD2 (6 bases). Germline lookup yields CDR1 SEHNR and CDR2 FQNEAQ (reference sequence). The CDR3 length is 15 residues. Between the trimmed V and J ends, which lost 7 bases and 2 bases, there was a span of 15 bases. The DNA of the CDR3 is TGTGCCAGCATTCCCGGGGGAGGCGCCTACAATGAGCAGTTCTTC. It yields the protein CASIPGGGAYNEQFF. Full variable domain (outside the CDR3, taken from reference TRBV7-9 and TRBJ2-1): DTGVSQNPRHKITKRGQNVTFRCDPISEHNRLYWYRQTLGQGPEFLTYFQNEAQLEKSRLLSDRFSAERPKGSFSTLEIQRTEQGDSAMYLCASIPGGGAYNEQFFGPGTRLTVL.

The V gene is TRBV19, the J gene TRBJ2-1, with a possible D match to TRBD2 (7 bases). The CDR3 has 15 residues. Germline assignment: CDR1 LNHDA and CDR2 SQIVND (reference sequence). Trimming removed 5 bases at V and 4 bases at J, with 15 bases between. The CDR3 nucleotides read TGTGCCAGTAGTGAGACGGGGGGCGCTTACAATGAGCAGTTCTTC. This sequence encodes CASSETGGAYNEQFF.

The V call is TRBV29-1, the J call TRBJ2-7, with TRBD2 matching 12 bases. In germline, CDR1 is SQVTM, CDR2 ANQGSEA. V was pared by 7 bases and J by 0 bases, with 4 bases of the junction left unmatched. This CDR3 comprises 14 residues. The CDR3 sequence: CSAGLAGSSYEQYF. In nucleotides, the CDR3 is TGCAGCGCCGGACTAGCGGGGAGCTCCTACGAGCAGTACTTC.

The J gene is TRBJ1-1, the V gene TRBV6-5; the D gene is possibly TRBD1 (6 bases). From germline, CDR1 is MNHEY and CDR2 SVGAGI. The CDR3 length is 14 residues. Trimming removed 5 bases from V and 7 bases from J, with 17 bases in between. The CDR3 coding sequence is TGTGCCAGCAGTGCCGTACAGGGTGCAGGTGAAGCTTTCTTT. Translated, it gives CASSAVQGAGEAFF.

V gene TRBV2 combines with J gene TRBJ2-1, with 12 bases lining up with TRBD2. J was trimmed by 9 bases and V by 7 bases; bases with no gene match: 7. CDR1 is SNHLY and CDR2 is FYNNEI in the germline V gene. The CDR3 sequence is 14 residues long. The CDR3 nucleotides read TGTGCCAGCAACCCTAGCGGGGGGGCGCTTGAGCAGTTCTTC. Amino acid sequence: CASNPSGGALEQFF.

The V gene is TRBV5-1, the J gene TRBJ2-2, with a possible D match to TRBD1 (5 bases). Germline V gives CDR1 SGHRS, CDR2 YFSETQ. The CDR3 sequence is 14 residues long. V was clipped by 0 bases and J by 3 bases, with 6 bases between them. CDR3 sequence reads: CASSLGQYTGELFF. The CDR3 DNA reads as TGCGCCAGCAGCTTGGGACAGTACACCGGGGAGCTGTTTTTT.

The rearrangement uses TRBV5-1 and TRBJ1-1; 7 positions agree with TRBD1. Germline V lookup: CDR1 SGHRS, CDR2 YFSETQ. The CDR3 spans 18 residues. V was clipped by 1 base and J by 2 bases; unmatched bases: 14. CDR3 sequence: CASSLRAGTELRNTEAFF. CDR3 bases: TGCGCCAGCAGCTTGAGGGCCGGGACAGAGTTGAGAAACACTGAAGCTTTCTTT. Full variable domain (missing parts from reference TRBV5-1 and TRBJ1-1): KAGVTQTPRYLIKTRGQQVTLSCSPISGHRSVSWYQQTPGQGLQFLFEYFSETQRNKGNFPGRFSGRQFSNSRSEMNVSTLELGDSALYLCASSLRAGTELRNTEAFFGQGTRLTVV.

The chain employs TRBV7-9 and TRBJ1-4, with no clear D. Germline V lookup: CDR1 SEHNR, CDR2 FQNEAQ (reference sequence). The CDR3 is 13 amino acids. Trimming took 7 bases from V and 5 from J, leaving 11 bases between them. The CDR3 sequence: CASTQTQNEKLFF. The CDR3 coding sequence is TGTGCCAGCACACAAACTCAAAATGAAAAACTGTTTTTT.

This clone is a singleton in its sample. V and J are TRBV5-1 and TRBJ2-5, with 8 positions matching TRBD2. The J segment lost 2 bases and the V segment lost 7 bases, leaving 13 bases of the junction unmatched. The CDR3 length is 16 residues. Germline loops: CDR1 SGHRS, CDR2 YFSETQ. The CDR3 DNA reads as TGCGCCAGCGCCTCGGGGGGGTACAGGGCTCAAGAGACCCAGTACTTC. This encodes CASASGGYRAQETQYF.